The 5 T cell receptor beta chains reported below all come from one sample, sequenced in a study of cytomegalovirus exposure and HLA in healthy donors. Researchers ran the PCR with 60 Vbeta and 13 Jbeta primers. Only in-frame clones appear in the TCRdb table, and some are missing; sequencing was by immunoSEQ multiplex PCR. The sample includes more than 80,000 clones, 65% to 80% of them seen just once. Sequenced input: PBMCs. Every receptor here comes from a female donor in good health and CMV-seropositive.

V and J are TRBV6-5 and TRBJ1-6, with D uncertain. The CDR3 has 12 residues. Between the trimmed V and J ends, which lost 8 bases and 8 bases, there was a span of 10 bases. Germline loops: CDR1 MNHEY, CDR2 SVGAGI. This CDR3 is CASHRRDSPLHF. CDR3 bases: TGTGCCAGCCATAGACGGGATTCACCCCTCCACTTT.

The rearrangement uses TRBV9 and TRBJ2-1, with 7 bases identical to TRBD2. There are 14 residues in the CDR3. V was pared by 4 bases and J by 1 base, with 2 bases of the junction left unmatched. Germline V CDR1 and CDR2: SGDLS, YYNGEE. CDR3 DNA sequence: TGTGCCAGCAGCCGGGGGGAGTCCTACAATGAGCAGTTCTTC. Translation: CASSRGESYNEQFF.

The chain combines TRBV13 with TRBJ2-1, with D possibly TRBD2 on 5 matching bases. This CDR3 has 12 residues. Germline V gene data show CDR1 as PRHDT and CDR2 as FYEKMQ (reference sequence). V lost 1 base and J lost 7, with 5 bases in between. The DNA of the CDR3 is TGTGCCAGCAGCTTAGCGGGGAATGAGCAGTTCTTC. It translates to CASSLAGNEQFF.

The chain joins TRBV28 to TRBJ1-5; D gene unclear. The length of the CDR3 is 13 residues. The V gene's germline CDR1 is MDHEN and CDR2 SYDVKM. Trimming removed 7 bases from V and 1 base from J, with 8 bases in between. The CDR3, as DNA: TGTGCCAGCATCTCGGGGAGCAATCAGCCCCAGCATTTT. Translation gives CASISGSNQPQHF.

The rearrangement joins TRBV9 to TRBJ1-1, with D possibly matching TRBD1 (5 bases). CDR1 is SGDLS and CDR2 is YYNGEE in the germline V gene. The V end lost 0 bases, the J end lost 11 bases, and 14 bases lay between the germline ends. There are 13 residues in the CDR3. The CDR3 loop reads CASSVATDTPAFF. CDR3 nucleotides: TGTGCCAGCAGCGTAGCGACAGATACGCCGGCTTTCTTT.